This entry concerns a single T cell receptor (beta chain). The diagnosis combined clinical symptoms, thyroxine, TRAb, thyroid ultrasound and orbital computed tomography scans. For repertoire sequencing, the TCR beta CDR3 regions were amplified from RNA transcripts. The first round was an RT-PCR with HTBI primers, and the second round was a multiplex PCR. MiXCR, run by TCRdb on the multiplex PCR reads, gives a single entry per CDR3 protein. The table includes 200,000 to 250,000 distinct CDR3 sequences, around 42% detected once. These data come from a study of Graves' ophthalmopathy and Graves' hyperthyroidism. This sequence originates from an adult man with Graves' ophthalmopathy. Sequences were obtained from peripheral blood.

CDR3: CASSPFSGGDTQYF. CDR3 DNA: TGTGCCAGCAGTCCCTTTTCAGGGGGAGATACGCAGTATTTT. The J gene is TRBJ2-3, the V gene TRBV12-3 or TRBV12-4; 7 nucleotides agree with TRBD1. The CDR3 totals 14 residues. The J segment lost 5 bases and the V segment lost 5 bases, leaving 7 bases of the junction unmatched.